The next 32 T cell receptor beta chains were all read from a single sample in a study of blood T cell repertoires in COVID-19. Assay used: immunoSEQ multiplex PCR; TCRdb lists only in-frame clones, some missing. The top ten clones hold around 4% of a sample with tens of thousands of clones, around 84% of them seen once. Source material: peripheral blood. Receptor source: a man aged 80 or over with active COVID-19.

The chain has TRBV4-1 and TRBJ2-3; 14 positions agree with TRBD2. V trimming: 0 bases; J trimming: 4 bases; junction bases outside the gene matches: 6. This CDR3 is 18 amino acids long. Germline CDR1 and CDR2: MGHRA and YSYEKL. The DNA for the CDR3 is TGCGCCAGCAGCCAAGATACGACTAGCGGGAGGGCCCCAGATACGCAGTATTTT. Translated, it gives CASSQDTTSGRAPDTQYF.

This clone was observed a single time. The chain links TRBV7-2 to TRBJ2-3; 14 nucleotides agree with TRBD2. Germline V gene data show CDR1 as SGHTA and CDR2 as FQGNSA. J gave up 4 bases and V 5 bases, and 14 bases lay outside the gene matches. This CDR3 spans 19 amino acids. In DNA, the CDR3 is TGTGCCAGCAGCCCACCCCCCGGGACTAGCGGGAGTTTCCCAGATACGCAGTATTTT. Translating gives CASSPPPGTSGSFPDTQYF.

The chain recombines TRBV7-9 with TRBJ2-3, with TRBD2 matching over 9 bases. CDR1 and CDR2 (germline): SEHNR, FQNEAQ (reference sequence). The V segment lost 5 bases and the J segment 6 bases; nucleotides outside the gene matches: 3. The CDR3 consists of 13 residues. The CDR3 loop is CASSEGLADTQYF. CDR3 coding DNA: TGTGCCAGCAGCGAAGGACTAGCGGATACGCAGTATTTT.

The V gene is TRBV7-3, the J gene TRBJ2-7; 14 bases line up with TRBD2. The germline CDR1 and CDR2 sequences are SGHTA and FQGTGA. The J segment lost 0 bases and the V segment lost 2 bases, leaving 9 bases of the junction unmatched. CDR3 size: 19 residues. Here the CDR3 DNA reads TGTGCCAGCAGCTTAGGGGGGACTAGCGGGAGTCCCTCCTCCTACGAGCAGTACTTC. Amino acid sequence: CASSLGGTSGSPSSYEQYF.

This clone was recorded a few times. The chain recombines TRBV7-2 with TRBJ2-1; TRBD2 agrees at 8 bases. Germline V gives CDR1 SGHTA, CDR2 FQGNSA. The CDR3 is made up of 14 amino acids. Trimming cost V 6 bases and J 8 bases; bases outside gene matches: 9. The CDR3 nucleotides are TGTGCCAGCAGGGCTAGCGGGTTGGGGGATGAGCAGTTCTTC. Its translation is CASRASGLGDEQFF.

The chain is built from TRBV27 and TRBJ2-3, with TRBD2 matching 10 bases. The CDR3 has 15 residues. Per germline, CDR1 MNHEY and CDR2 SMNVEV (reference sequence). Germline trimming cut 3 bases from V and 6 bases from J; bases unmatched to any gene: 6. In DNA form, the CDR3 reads TGTGCCAGCAGTTTTCAGCGGGAGGGCCGCGATACGCAGTATTTT. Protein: CASSFQREGRDTQYF.

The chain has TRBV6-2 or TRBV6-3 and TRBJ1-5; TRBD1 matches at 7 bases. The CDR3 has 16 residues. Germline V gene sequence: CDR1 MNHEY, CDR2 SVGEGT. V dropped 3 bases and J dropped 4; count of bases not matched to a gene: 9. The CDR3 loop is CASSYRGQVNNQPQHF. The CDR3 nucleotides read TGTGCCAGCAGTTATCGTGGACAGGTTAATAATCAGCCCCAGCATTTT.

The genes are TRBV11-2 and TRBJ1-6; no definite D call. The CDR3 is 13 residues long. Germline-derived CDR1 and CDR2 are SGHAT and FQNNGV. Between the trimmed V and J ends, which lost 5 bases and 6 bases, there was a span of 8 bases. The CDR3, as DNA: TGTGCCAGCAGCCCCTACAGTAATTCACCCCTCCACTTT. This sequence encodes CASSPYSNSPLHF.

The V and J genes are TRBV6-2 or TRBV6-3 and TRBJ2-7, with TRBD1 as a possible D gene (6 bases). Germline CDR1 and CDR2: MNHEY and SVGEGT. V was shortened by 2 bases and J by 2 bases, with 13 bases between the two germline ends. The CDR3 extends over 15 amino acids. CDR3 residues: CASSYRSGTTYEQYF. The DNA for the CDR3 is TGTGCCAGCAGTTACCGGTCCGGGACAACCTACGAGCAGTACTTC.

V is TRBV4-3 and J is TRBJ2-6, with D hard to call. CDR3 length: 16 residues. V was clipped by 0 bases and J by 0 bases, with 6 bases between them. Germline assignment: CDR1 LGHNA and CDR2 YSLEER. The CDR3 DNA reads TGCGCCAGCAGCCAAGATCGGAGCTCTGGGGCCAACGTCCTGACTTTC. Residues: CASSQDRSSGANVLTF.

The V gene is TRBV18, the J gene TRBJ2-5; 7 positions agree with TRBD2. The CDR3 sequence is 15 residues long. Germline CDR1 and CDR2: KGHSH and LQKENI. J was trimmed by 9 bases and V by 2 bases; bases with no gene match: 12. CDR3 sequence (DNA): TGTGCCAGCTCACCATCAGCGGGACCTGCGGGGGCCCAGTACTTC. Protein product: CASSPSAGPAGAQYF. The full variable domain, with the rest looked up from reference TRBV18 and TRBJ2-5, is NAGVMQNPRHLVRRRGQEARLRCSPMKGHSHVYWYRQLPEEGLKFMVYLQKENIIDESGMPKERFSAEFPKEGPSILRIQQVVRGDSAAYFCASSPSAGPAGAQYFGPGTRLLVL.

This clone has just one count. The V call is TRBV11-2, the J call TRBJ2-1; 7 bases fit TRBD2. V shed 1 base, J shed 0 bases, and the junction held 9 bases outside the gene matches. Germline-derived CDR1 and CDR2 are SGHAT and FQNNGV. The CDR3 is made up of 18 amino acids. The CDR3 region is CASSLGMGGRSSYNEQFF. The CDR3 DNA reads TGTGCCAGCAGCTTAGGAATGGGCGGGAGAAGCTCCTACAATGAGCAGTTCTTC.

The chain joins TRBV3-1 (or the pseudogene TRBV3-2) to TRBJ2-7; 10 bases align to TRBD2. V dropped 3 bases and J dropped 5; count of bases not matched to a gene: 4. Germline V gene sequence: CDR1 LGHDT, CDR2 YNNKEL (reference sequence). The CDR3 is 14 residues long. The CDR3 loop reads CASSQRGLANEQYF. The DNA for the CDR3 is TGTGCCAGCAGCCAGAGGGGACTAGCGAACGAGCAGTACTTC.

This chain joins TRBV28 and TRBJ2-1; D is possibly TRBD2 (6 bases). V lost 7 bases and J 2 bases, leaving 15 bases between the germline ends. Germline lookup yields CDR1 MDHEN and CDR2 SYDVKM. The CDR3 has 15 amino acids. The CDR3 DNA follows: TGTGCCAGCAACCAGCGGGCGGAGCCCTACAATGAGCAGTTCTTC. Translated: CASNQRAEPYNEQFF. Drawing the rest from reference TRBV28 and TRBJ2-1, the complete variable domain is DVKVTQSSRYLVKRTGEKVFLECVQDMDHENMFWYRQDPGLGLRLIYFSYDVKMKEKGDIPEGYSVSREKKERFSLILESASTNQTSMYLCASNQRAEPYNEQFFGPGTRLTVL.

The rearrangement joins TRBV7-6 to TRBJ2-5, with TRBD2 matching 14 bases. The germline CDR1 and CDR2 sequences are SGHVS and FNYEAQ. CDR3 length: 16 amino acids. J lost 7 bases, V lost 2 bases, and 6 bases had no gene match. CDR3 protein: CASSLMGTSGSGTQYF. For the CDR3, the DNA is TGTGCCAGCAGCTTAATGGGGACTAGCGGGAGTGGGACCCAGTACTTC.

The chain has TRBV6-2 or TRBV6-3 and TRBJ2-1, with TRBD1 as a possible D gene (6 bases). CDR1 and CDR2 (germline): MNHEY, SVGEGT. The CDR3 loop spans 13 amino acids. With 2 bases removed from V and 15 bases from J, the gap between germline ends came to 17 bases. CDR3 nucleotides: TGTGCCAGCAGTTACGAGGGGGATGTAATTCTGTTCTTC. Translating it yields CASSYEGDVILFF.

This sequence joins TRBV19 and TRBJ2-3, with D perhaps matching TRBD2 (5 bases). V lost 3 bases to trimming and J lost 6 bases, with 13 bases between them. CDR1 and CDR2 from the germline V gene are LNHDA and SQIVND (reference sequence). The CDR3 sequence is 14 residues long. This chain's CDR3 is CASSISGIGDTQYF. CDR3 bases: TGTGCCAGTAGTATCTCCGGGATCGGGGATACGCAGTATTTT. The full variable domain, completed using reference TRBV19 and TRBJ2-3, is DGGITQSPKYLFRKEGQNVTLSCEQNLNHDAMYWYRQDPGQGLRLIYYSQIVNDFQKGDIAEGYSVSREKKESFPLTVTSAQKNPTAFYLCASSISGIGDTQYFGPGTRLTVL.

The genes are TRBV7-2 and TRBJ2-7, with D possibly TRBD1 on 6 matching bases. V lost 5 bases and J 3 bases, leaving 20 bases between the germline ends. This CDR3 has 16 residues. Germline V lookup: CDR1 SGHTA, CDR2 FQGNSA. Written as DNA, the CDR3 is TGTGCCAGCAGCCCCGACAGGTCTAGGGACAACTACGAGCAGTACTTC. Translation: CASSPDRSRDNYEQYF.

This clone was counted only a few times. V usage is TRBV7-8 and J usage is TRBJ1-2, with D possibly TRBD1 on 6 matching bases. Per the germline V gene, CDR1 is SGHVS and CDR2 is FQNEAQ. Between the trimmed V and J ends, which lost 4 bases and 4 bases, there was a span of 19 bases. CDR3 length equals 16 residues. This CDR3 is CASSYSGGRGSYGYTF. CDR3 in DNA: TGTGCCAGCAGCTATAGCGGTGGGAGGGGGAGCTATGGCTACACCTTC. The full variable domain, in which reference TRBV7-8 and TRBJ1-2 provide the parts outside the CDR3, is GAGVSQSPRYKVAKRGQDVALRCDPISGHVSLFWYQQALGQGPEFLTYFQNEAQLDKSGLPSDRFFAERPEGSVSTLKIQRTQQEDSAVYLCASSYSGGRGSYGYTFGSGTRLTVV.

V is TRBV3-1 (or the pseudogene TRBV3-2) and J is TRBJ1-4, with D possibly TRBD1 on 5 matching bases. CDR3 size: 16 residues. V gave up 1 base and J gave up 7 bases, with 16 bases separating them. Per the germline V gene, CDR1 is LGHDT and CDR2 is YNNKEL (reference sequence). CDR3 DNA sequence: TGTGCCAGCAGCCAAGGAAAACAGGTTTTTTTTGAAAAACTGTTTTTT. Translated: CASSQGKQVFFEKLFF.

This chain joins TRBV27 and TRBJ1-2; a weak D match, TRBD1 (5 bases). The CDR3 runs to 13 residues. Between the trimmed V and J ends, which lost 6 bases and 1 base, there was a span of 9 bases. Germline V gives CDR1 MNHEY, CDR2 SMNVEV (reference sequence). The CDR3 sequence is CASSGHLNYGYTF. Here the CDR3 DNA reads TGTGCCAGCAGCGGACACCTTAACTATGGCTACACCTTC.

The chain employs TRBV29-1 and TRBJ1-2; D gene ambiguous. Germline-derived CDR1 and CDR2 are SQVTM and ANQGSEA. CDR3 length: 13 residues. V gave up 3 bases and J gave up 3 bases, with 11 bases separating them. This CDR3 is CSVDALVDYGYTF. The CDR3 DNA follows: TGCAGCGTTGATGCTTTAGTAGACTATGGCTACACCTTC.

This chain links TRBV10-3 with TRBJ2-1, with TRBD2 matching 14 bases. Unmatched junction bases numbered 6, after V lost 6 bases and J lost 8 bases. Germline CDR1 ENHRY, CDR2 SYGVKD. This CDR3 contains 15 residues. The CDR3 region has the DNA TGTGCCATCAGGGCGGGACTAGCGGGAGTGGATGAGCAGTTCTTC. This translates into CAIRAGLAGVDEQFF.

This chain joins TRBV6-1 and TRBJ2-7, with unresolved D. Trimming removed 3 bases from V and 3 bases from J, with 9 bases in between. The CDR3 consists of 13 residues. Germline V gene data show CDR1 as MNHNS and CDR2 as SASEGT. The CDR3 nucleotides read TGTGCCAGCAGTGATCTCCCCAGCTACGAGCAGTACTTC. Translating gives CASSDLPSYEQYF.

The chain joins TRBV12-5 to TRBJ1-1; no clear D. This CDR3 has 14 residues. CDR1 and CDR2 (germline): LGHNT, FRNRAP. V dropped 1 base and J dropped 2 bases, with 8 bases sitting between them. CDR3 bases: TGTGCTAGTGGTTTGGGAGGAGGTAACACTGAAGCTTTCTTT. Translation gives CASGLGGGNTEAFF.

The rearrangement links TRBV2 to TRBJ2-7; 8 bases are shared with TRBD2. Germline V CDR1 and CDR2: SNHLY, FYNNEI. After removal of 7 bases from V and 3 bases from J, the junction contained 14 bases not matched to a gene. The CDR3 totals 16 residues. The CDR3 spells CASIAHSGVALYEQYF. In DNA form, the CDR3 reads TGTGCCAGCATAGCGCATAGCGGGGTAGCCCTCTACGAGCAGTACTTC.

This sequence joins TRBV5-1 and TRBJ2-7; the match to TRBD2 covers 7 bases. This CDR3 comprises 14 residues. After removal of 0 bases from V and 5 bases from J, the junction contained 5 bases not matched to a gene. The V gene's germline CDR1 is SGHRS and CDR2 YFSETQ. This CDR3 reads CASSLGGRVDEQYF. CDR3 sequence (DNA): TGCGCCAGCAGCTTGGGAGGGAGGGTAGACGAGCAGTACTTC.

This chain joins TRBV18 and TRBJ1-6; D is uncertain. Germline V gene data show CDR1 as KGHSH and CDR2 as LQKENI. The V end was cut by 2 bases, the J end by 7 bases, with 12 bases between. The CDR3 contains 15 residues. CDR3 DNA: TGTGCCAGCTCACCAAGCTCTATTGAGAATTCACCCCTCCACTTT. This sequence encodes CASSPSSIENSPLHF.

CDR3 bases: TGTGCCAGCAGCTTGGGGCGTCGGGGTTATGAGCAGTTCTTC. It is translated as CASSLGRRGYEQFF. This chain links TRBV5-8 with TRBJ2-1, with a tentative D call TRBD2 (5 bases). The germline V and J ends were trimmed by 0 bases and 8 bases, with 12 bases remaining between them. Germline CDR1 and CDR2: SGHTS and YDEGEE. The CDR3 contains 14 residues. The full variable domain, completed using reference TRBV5-8 and TRBJ2-1, is EAGVTQSPTHLIKTRGQQATLRCSPISGHTSVYWYQQALGLGLQFLLWYDEGEERNRGNFPPRFSGRQFPNYSSELNVNALELEDSALYLCASSLGRRGYEQFFGPGTRLTVL.

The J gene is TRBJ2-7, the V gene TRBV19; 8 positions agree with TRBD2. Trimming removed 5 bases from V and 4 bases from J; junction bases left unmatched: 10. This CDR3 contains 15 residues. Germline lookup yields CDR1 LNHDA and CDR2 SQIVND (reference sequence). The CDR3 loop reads CASSAVRGGRYEQYF. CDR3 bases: TGTGCCAGTAGTGCCGTCCGCGGGGGGCGATACGAGCAGTACTTC.

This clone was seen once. CDR3 loop: CASSHKPVRTGGPGRGRSGETQYF. CDR3 nucleotides: TGCGCCAGCAGTCACAAACCCGTGAGGACAGGGGGACCCGGGCGGGGCCGGAGTGGGGAGACCCAGTACTTC. The chain couples TRBV23-1 to TRBJ2-5; 10 bases fit TRBD1. TRBV23-1 is classed as an ORF, of uncertain function. This CDR3 is built from 24 residues. The junction had 33 bases not matched to a gene; V was cut back by 3 bases and J by 5 bases.

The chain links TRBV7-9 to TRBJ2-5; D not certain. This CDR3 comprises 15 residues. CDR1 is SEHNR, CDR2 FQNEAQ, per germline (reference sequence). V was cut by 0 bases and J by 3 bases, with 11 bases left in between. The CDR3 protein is CASSLAAGWEETQYF. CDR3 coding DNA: TGTGCCAGCAGCTTAGCTGCAGGTTGGGAAGAGACCCAGTACTTC.